This T cell receptor beta chain stems from a study of T cell responses to AZD1222 COVID-19 vaccine. As for this clone: What it binds is unknown. This sample also contains other DNA sequences that code for the same CDR3.

This CDR3 region has 15 residues. Trimming stripped 0 bases from V and 0 bases from J, with 4 bases between. Per germline, CDR1 SGHRS and CDR2 YFSETQ. Study results and caveats: The study found vaccine-associated CD4 TCRs spanning spike, dominant at 160-218 and 743-854. Spike-specific TCR repertoires showed rising breadth and depth after two AZD1222 doses. White British ancestry dominated among donors, who included more females, and clonal diversity was possibly underestimated.

Assay used: immunoSEQ multiplex PCR; TCRdb lists only in-frame clones, some missing. The table has approximately 150,000 clones, 87% seen once. This clonotype originated in an adult who received the AZD1222 COVID-19 vaccine. The chain couples TRBV5-1 to TRBJ2-6; the D is unclear. This specimen consisted of peripheral blood, obtained 28 days after the second AZD1222 dose. Here the CDR3 reads CASSLDGSGANVLTF. CDR3 in DNA: TGCGCCAGCAGCTTGGACGGCTCTGGGGCCAACGTCCTGACTTTC.